This TCR beta chain was sequenced during a study of tumor and adjacent non-tumor tissue in lung cancer. The CDR3 is 16 amino acids. The trim removed 10 bases at V and 2 bases at J, leaving 12 bases unmatched. The library came from three nested PCR rounds adapted from ARM-PCR protocols. TCRdb itself ran the multiplex PCR reads through MiXCR, one entry per CDR3 protein. The table lists under 150,000 distinct CDR3 sequences, around 60% of them singletons. This sample's RNA came from whole unsorted tissue. The TCR sequence derives from a man between 60 and 70 years old with small cell lung cancer. The chain uses TRBV12-3 or TRBV12-4 and TRBJ2-4, with 9 bases aligning to TRBD2. Input material: lung tumor tissue. CDR3 protein: CAMRGSGSGTKNIQYF. In DNA form, the CDR3 reads TGTGCCATGAGGGGTAGCGGGAGCGGTACCAAAAACATTCAGTACTTC.